The sequence of this T cell receptor beta chain was determined in a study of T cells after yellow fever vaccination. In TCRdb, the 5' RACE reads were re-called with MiXCR into one record per CDR3 protein. This table has about 4,600 distinct CDR3 sequences, around 3.5% appearing once. The CDR3 extends over 16 amino acids. Trimming took off 0 bases at V and 11 bases at J, with 20 bases between the two ends. Germline V gene data show CDR1 as DFQATT and CDR2 as SNEGSKA (reference sequence). In its sample, this clonotype was seen many times. This TCR was recovered from a man aged 30-40 years who received the YFV17D yellow fever vaccine. The gene calls are TRBV20-1 and TRBJ1-6, with D maybe TRBD1 (5 bases). The sequenced sample was PBMCs, either bulk or a sorted T-cell subset (CD4+, CD8+, memory, or dextramer-sorted; not recorded which), obtained 15 days after the yellow fever booster vaccination. The CDR3 coding sequence is TGCAGTGCTAGAGACATGCGGCAGGGCGTCGCGACACCCCTCCACTTT. Translated, it gives CSARDMRQGVATPLHF.